This paragraph covers one T cell receptor (beta chain) sequence. In its sample, this clonotype was seen many times. Its antigen is not yet known. No clone much larger than this one lies a single base away; base qualities are absent. These data are taken from a study of human T cells and chemical hapten exposure (dated by TCRdb to the early 2020s). Notes on the research overall: For sensitization, 2% DPC in acetone was applied to an approximately 2 cm by approximately 2 cm area of upper inner arm skin. Patients additionally received weekly therapeutic DPC doses to the scalp throughout the roughly 24-week study period. Patch testing was performed on the upper back with Finn chambers containing 0.01% DPC, and the patch tests were scored after 6 days according to International Contact Dermatitis Research Group standards. Most of the patients in the cohort were female, and the cohort covered alopecia areata with under or over 50% scalp involvement, alopecia totalis and alopecia universalis. The libraries were sequenced as a pool, and the TCR yield per sample differed mostly because of small variations in library volumes within the pool. The study tracked peripheral blood TCR repertoire changes in vivo during primary and secondary sensitization to the hapten diphenylcyclopropenone (DPC) in alopecia patients. Blood was sampled from patients pre-sensitization (week 0) and at 2, 6 and about 24 weeks after DPC sensitization. Some 29 alopecia patients provided blood for TCR sequencing at one to four time points (pre-sensitization, 2, 6 and 24 weeks). Each blood RNA sample was used to sequence both TCR alpha and TCR beta chains. Here is what the overall study found, with its caveats: Because all patients had alopecia, a presumed autoimmune disease, the immune response of the patients might differ from that of healthy individuals. Patch test score was positively correlated with the number of PT1 expanded TCRs, with significance at thresholds 8, 16 and 32 but not at 4. After repeated subsampling, changes were observed in the strength of the expansion versus patch-test correlation and in the threshold at which the correlation became significant. Compared with pre-sensitization or healthy control sets, expanded TCRs formed significantly more large CDR3 similarity clusters, which is consistent with antigen-driven responses. DPC sensitization did not change how many TCRs were above 1 in 1000 frequency, and no evidence was found of alterations in global repertoire structure.

Counted from cysteine to phenylalanine, this CDR3 has 17 amino acids. Only the CDR3 DNA is retained, 51 bases long and in frame from the first base. Reading the germline V gene gives CDR1 MGHDK and CDR2 SYGVNS. The germline V and J ends show losses of 6 bases and 5 bases respectively, and no gene match explains 13 bases of the junction. Libraries came from RACE. Sequencing relied on a NextSeq 500. During library preparation, unique molecular identifiers were attached to individual cDNA molecules so that TCRs could be counted quantitatively and reproducibly. In the original analysis: The median number of TCRs per sample was over 85,000, ranging from roughly 23,224 to 690,600. V, J and CDR3 annotation of the TCR reads was carried out using the Decombinator software suite. Every sample was subsampled to the same number of TCRs (28,000) for the PS versus PT1 abundance plots. TCRs were defined as expanded if absent before sensitization and observed at least eight times at the 2-week time point. TCRdb trimmed public reads at Q25 via fastp, called clones via MiXCR and kept in-frame beta chains. All rows with the same CDR3 protein become a single entry with the most common DNA and genes. For this entry, the V and J calls and clone size follow TCRdb and not the study's own pipeline. This sample holds roughly 36,000 distinct CDR3 sequences; under 13% were observed only once. Around 25% of the sample comes from the top ten.

The time point label, read with the paper, signifies: pre-sensitization, week 0. The treatment or condition label corresponds to: therapeutic diphenylcyclopropenone sensitization with weekly scalp DPC. Total RNA was extracted from unfractionated whole blood that had been collected in Tempus Blood RNA tubes. At each patch-test visit, blood was drawn before the patch test was applied. To be eligible, patients had to be aged 18 to 70, diagnosed with alopecia and judged suitable for DPC therapy, while pregnant patients were excluded. Recombination connected TRBV25-1 to TRBJ2-4, and TRBD2 aligns with 10 junction nucleotides. This clonotype was sampled from a man aged 50-60 years with alopecia areata. Some clones in this sample may be carry-over from other donors' samples. The sequencing used whole blood, collected in connection with sensitization to the hapten diphenylcyclopropenone (DPC). The DNA sequence is given as TGTGCCAGCAGCGCAGTAGCGGGAGGACGTCGGGAAAACATTCAGTACTTC. Its amino acids are CASSAVAGGRRENIQYF.